This T cell receptor beta chain was retrieved from a study of blood T cell repertoires in COVID-19. This CDR3 contains 13 residues. V lost 4 bases, J lost 4 bases, and 8 bases lay in between. Germline loops: CDR1 SGHDT, CDR2 YYEEEE. This table comes from immunoSEQ multiplex PCR, and its TCRdb copy is limited to in-frame clones, with some not included. The sample includes under 200,000 clones, 82% of them seen just once. This receptor was identified in a woman in her sixties with acute COVID-19. Sequencing used PBMCs or T cells enriched from blood (not recorded which). This chain uses TRBV5-6 with TRBJ2-2; possible D gene TRBD2, 6 bases. The CDR3 DNA is TGTGCCAGCAGCCGGGGGAGCACCGGGGAGCTGTTTTTT. As protein: CASSRGSTGELFF.